A single sample gave rise to the 17 T cell receptor beta chains below, sequenced in a study of T cells after yellow fever vaccination. TCRdb independently ran MiXCR on the 5' RACE reads; one entry per CDR3 protein. The sample records roughly 180,000 distinct CDR3 sequences, roughly 6.2% being singletons. The input for sequencing was CD4+ T cells sorted from PBMCs, taken on the day of the first yellow fever vaccination. These receptors were taken from a man between 18 and 35 years old who received the YFV17D yellow fever vaccine.

CDR3 sequence: CASSQDRVLYNEQFF. The CDR3 region has the DNA TGTGCCAGTAGTCAGGACAGGGTCCTTTACAATGAGCAGTTCTTC. The chain employs TRBV19 and TRBJ2-1; 8 bases agree with TRBD1. With 5 bases clipped from V and 4 bases from J, the junction kept 7 bases outside the gene matches. The CDR3 is 15 amino acids. Germline assignment: CDR1 LNHDA and CDR2 SQIVND (reference sequence).

V usage is TRBV20-1 and J usage is TRBJ2-4; D perhaps matches TRBD2 (6 bases). The germline V gene has CDR1 DFQATT and CDR2 SNEGSKA (reference sequence). The CDR3 has 14 amino acids. The V end lost 6 bases, the J end lost 1 base, and 13 bases lay between the germline ends. CDR3 in amino acids: CSAPDYGAKNIQYF. The CDR3 DNA sequence: TGCAGTGCCCCGGACTACGGGGCCAAAAACATTCAGTACTTC.

This clonotype was picked up a small number of times. This chain links TRBV21-1 with TRBJ1-2. TRBV21-1 is assigned pseudogene status. This CDR3 comprises 14 residues. CDR3 in amino acids: CASSKSSQIYGYTF. The CDR3 nucleotides are TGTGCCAGCAGCAAATCTTCGCAGATCTATGGCTACACCTTC.

This clonotype was seen many times. The chain has TRBV12-3 or TRBV12-4 and TRBJ2-5, with 7 nucleotides matching TRBD2. V lost 3 bases and J lost 1; bases outside the gene matches: 5. CDR3 length: 15 amino acids. The CDR3 loop reads CASSLGGSVQETQYF. The CDR3 nucleotides are TGTGCCAGCAGTTTGGGGGGGAGCGTCCAAGAGACCCAGTACTTC.

This clonotype was observed a handful of times. The V call is TRBV4-1, the J call TRBJ1-5; D perhaps matches TRBD1 (5 bases). The ends were cut back, 0 bases at V and 2 bases at J, with 23 bases in the middle. Looked up from germline, CDR1 is MGHRA and CDR2 is YSYEKL. The CDR3 spans 20 residues. For the CDR3, the DNA is TGCGCCAGCAGCCAAGAGTGGCGGGCCCAAAACAGGCGCGGCAATCAGCCCCAGCATTTT. Encoded protein: CASSQEWRAQNRRGNQPQHF.

In its sample, this clonotype was seen a few times. The chain combines TRBV5-5 with TRBJ1-1; D not resolved. V lost 0 bases to trimming and J lost 6 bases, with 15 bases between them. Germline loops: CDR1 SGHKS, CDR2 YYEKEE (reference sequence). This CDR3 has 15 residues. CDR3 sequence reads: CASSLARSSGAEAFF. In nucleotides, the CDR3 is TGTGCCAGCAGCTTGGCAAGAAGTTCCGGGGCTGAAGCTTTCTTT.

This clonotype was observed a few times. The chain links TRBV29-1 to TRBJ2-3; D may be TRBD1 or TRBD2 (5 bases each). This CDR3 has 12 amino acids. CDR1 is SQVTM, CDR2 ANQGSEA, per germline. Deletions cut 7 bases from V and 4 bases from J, with 12 bases between. CDR3 in amino acids: CSALRDADTQYF. As DNA, the CDR3 is TGCAGCGCCTTAAGGGACGCAGATACGCAGTATTTT.

This clonotype occurred a few times. V is TRBV6-2 or TRBV6-3 and J is TRBJ1-5; D possibly corresponds to TRBD1 (5 bases). Germline loops: CDR1 MNHEY, CDR2 SVGEGT. Trimming removed 8 bases at V and 5 bases at J, with 13 bases between. The CDR3 covers 13 residues. The CDR3 sequence: CASRPTAYQPQHF. The CDR3 nucleotides are TGTGCCAGCCGTCCGACAGCTTATCAGCCCCAGCATTTT.

This clonotype was seen only a few times. The V gene is TRBV12-3 or TRBV12-4, the J gene TRBJ2-4; tentative D call: TRBD2 (5 bases). This CDR3 has 13 amino acids. The V end was cut by 3 bases, the J end by 6 bases, with 9 bases between. Here the CDR3 DNA reads TGTGCCAGCAGTTTGGTGGCGGGAAACATTCAGTACTTC. This gives the protein CASSLVAGNIQYF.

This clonotype occurred a few times. The V and J genes are TRBV4-3 and TRBJ1-2; possible D gene TRBD1, 5 bases. The V and J ends lost 0 bases and 4 bases respectively, with 12 bases between them. Germline V lookup: CDR1 LGHNA, CDR2 YSLEER. CDR3 length equals 15 residues. CDR3 region: CASSQDVGGGYGYTF. The CDR3 DNA sequence: TGCGCCAGCAGCCAAGATGTAGGCGGGGGCTATGGCTACACCTTC.

This clonotype came up many times. The gene calls are TRBV12-3 or TRBV12-4 and TRBJ1-4; 7 nucleotides line up with TRBD1. The V gene end was trimmed by 4 bases and the J gene end by 7 bases; junction bases not matched to a gene: 6. The CDR3 extends over 14 amino acids. The CDR3 coding sequence is TGTGCCAGCAGTTCCAGGGGGGTGAGTGAAAAACTGTTTTTT. Protein product: CASSSRGVSEKLFF.

This clonotype was detected once. The rearrangement uses TRBV7-6 and TRBJ1-6, with D maybe TRBD1 (6 bases). V gave up 9 bases and J gave up 14 bases, with 20 bases separating them. The CDR3 loop spans 13 amino acids. Germline V CDR1 and CDR2: SGHVS, FNYEAQ. The CDR3 DNA is TGTGCCAGTAGCATAAGCGGGGGCGACACCCTCCACTTT. This translates into CASSISGGDTLHF.

There are many counts of this clonotype. The J gene is TRBJ2-7, the V gene TRBV5-1, with D tentatively TRBD1 (5 bases). V was cut by 2 bases and J by 2 bases, with 14 bases left in between. There are 15 residues in the CDR3. Germline lookup yields CDR1 SGHRS and CDR2 YFSETQ. In DNA form, the CDR3 reads TGCGCCAGCAGCTTATTTACGCCAGGGACCTACGAGCAGTACTTC. The encoded protein is CASSLFTPGTYEQYF.

The rearrangement uses TRBV5-6 and TRBJ2-7, with a possible D match to TRBD1 (5 bases). Between the trimmed V and J ends, which lost 2 bases and 1 base, there was a span of 7 bases. This CDR3 comprises 13 residues. Germline V lookup: CDR1 SGHDT, CDR2 YYEEEE. CDR3 bases: TGTGCCAGCAGCTTAAGGGGTTCCTACGAGCAGTACTTC. Protein product: CASSLRGSYEQYF.

V usage is TRBV20-1 and J usage is TRBJ2-5; D unclear. This CDR3 has 12 amino acids. CDR1 is DFQATT, CDR2 SNEGSKA, per germline (reference sequence). V gave up 1 base and J gave up 5 bases, with 8 bases separating them. The CDR3 coding sequence is TGCAGTGCTAGAGTAACACGGGAGACCCAGTACTTC. Translating gives CSARVTRETQYF.

This sequence joins TRBV4-2 and TRBJ2-7; 8 bases fit TRBD2. Per the germline V gene, CDR1 is LGHNA and CDR2 is YNFKEQ. This CDR3 is built from 15 residues. V lost 4 bases, J lost 6 bases, and 11 bases stayed unmatched. CDR3 amino acids: CASSPSGTRMAEQYF. In nucleotides, the CDR3 is TGTGCCAGCAGCCCCTCCGGGACTAGAATGGCCGAGCAGTACTTC.

At least ten counts were recorded for this clonotype. The chain links TRBV7-2 to TRBJ2-3; D assignment may be TRBD1 or TRBD2 (7 bases each). CDR3 size: 14 residues. From germline, CDR1 is SGHTA and CDR2 FQGNSA. Trimming left V 7 bases short and J 4 bases short, with 15 bases between. CDR3 in DNA: TGTGCCAGCAAACTAGCGAGGGGGCCAGATACGCAGTATTTT. Amino acids: CASKLARGPDTQYF.